Each of the 8 T cell receptor beta chains below was sequenced from the same sample in a study of T cell responses to AZD1222 COVID-19 vaccine. The table came from immunoSEQ multiplex PCR; TCRdb's copy has only in-frame clones and leaves some out. The sample lists 90,000 to 150,000 clones, around nine tenths occurring once. The material was peripheral blood, obtained on day 0 of AZD1222 vaccination. These receptors originate from an adult in good health.

The chain employs TRBV4-3 and TRBJ1-6; D is undetermined. CDR3 length equals 13 residues. Germline CDR1 and CDR2: LGHNA and YSLEER. V was trimmed by 4 bases and J by 9 bases, leaving 10 bases between them. Written as DNA, the CDR3 is TGCGCCAGCAGCCCTCTGTTGGGTTCACCCCTCCACTTT. This codes for CASSPLLGSPLHF.

The chain uses TRBV28 and TRBJ1-5; the match to TRBD1 covers 9 bases. J lost 4 bases, V lost 6 bases, and 7 bases had no gene match. CDR3 length: 15 residues. From germline, CDR1 is MDHEN and CDR2 SYDVKM. CDR3 sequence (DNA): TGTGCCAGCAGGGATGGACAGGGGCGGAATCAGCCCCAGCATTTT. Amino acids: CASRDGQGRNQPQHF.

The chain joins TRBV30 to TRBJ2-7, with 7 bases identical to TRBD1. After removal of 2 bases from V and 4 bases from J, the junction contained 14 bases not matched to a gene. The V gene's germline CDR1 is GTSNPN and CDR2 SVGIG (reference sequence). The CDR3 extends over 16 amino acids. The CDR3 coding sequence is TGTGCCTGGAGTCCCATCGGGGCAGGGGGTGTTTACGAGCAGTACTTC. Residues: CAWSPIGAGGVYEQYF.

V is TRBV6-5 and J is TRBJ1-6; no firm D call. The CDR3 contains 15 residues. Trimming removed 5 bases from V and 7 bases from J, with 15 bases in between. Germline assignment: CDR1 MNHEY and CDR2 SVGAGI. The CDR3 DNA is TGTGCCAGCAGTCGGACCGGGCACGGAAATTCACCCCTCCACTTT. It specifies CASSRTGHGNSPLHF.

This chain connects TRBV7-8 to TRBJ1-4; D is unresolved. Germline V gives CDR1 SGHVS, CDR2 FQNEAQ. Trimming removed 4 bases at V and 3 bases at J, with 9 bases between. This CDR3 has 14 residues. The DNA of the CDR3 is TGTGCCAGCAGCTCAGTAAGGGCTAATGAAAAACTGTTTTTT. Encoded protein: CASSSVRANEKLFF.

The gene calls are TRBV11-2 and TRBJ2-1; 7 nucleotides align to TRBD2. The CDR3 is 15 residues long. Trimming at V came to 1 base and at J to 1 base, leaving 1 base not matched to a gene. Germline V gives CDR1 SGHAT, CDR2 FQNNGV. Here the CDR3 DNA reads TGTGCCAGCAGCTTAGGCGGGAGATCCTACAATGAGCAGTTCTTC. Protein: CASSLGGRSYNEQFF.

The chain has TRBV6-2 or TRBV6-3 and TRBJ1-5; possibly TRBD1 for D (6 bases). Trimming shortened V by 5 bases and J by 2 bases, and 16 bases separated the two germline ends. This CDR3 has 16 residues. The germline gives CDR1 MNHEY, CDR2 SVGEGT. The CDR3 protein is CASSPGRGKGNQPQHF. The DNA of the CDR3 is TGTGCCAGCAGTCCCGGGAGGGGGAAGGGCAATCAGCCCCAGCATTTT.

J is TRBJ1-1 and V is TRBV19; D is undetermined. Per the germline V gene, CDR1 is LNHDA and CDR2 is SQIVND (reference sequence). The CDR3 runs 14 residues. V lost 7 bases and J 1 base, leaving 13 bases between the germline ends. CDR3 region: CASTSIGSNTEAFF. CDR3 in DNA: TGTGCCAGTACCTCTATAGGTTCGAACACTGAAGCTTTCTTT.